This entry lists 29 T cell receptor beta chains sequenced from one sample in a study of blood T cell repertoires in COVID-19. Profiling relied on immunoSEQ multiplex PCR, and the TCRdb table lists in-frame clones only, not all of them. The table includes hundreds of thousands of clones, approximately 88% detected once. The sequencing input was peripheral blood. These receptors all come from a woman in her 70s with COVID-19, enrolled during active disease.

Only one count was recorded for this clone. The DNA for the CDR3 is TGTGCCAGCAGCCCCCGTTCCGGAGCTGGAAACACCATATATTTT. It yields the protein CASSPRSGAGNTIYF. The rearrangement uses TRBV11-3 and TRBJ1-3; no firm D call. The CDR3 is 15 residues long. Trimming removed 5 bases from V and 2 bases from J, with 13 bases in between. The germline V gene has CDR1 SGHNT and CDR2 YENEEA.

The chain carries TRBV19 and TRBJ2-5, with a tentative D call TRBD1 (5 bases). From germline, CDR1 is LNHDA and CDR2 SQIVND (reference sequence). The CDR3 has 13 residues. V lost 7 bases, J lost 7 bases, and 16 bases lay in between. As DNA, the CDR3 is TGTGCCAGTACCTCCGGACAATCTAGGACCCAGTACTTC. Amino acids: CASTSGQSRTQYF.

The table lists this clone with a few counts. The chain carries TRBV14 and TRBJ1-1, with 12 bases matching TRBD1. Germline values: CDR1 SGHDN, CDR2 FVKESK. The CDR3 length is 21 residues. J was trimmed by 2 bases and V by 0 bases; bases with no gene match: 16. The CDR3 loop reads CASSQDVRSGQGAKGNTEAFF. CDR3 coding DNA: TGTGCCAGCAGCCAAGACGTCCGGTCGGGACAGGGGGCGAAGGGCAACACTGAAGCTTTCTTT.

The V call is TRBV5-4, the J call TRBJ2-7; no firm D call. This CDR3 spans 16 amino acids. The germline V and J ends were trimmed by 1 base and 2 bases, with 16 bases remaining between them. Germline values: CDR1 SGHNT, CDR2 YYREEE (reference sequence). Written as DNA, the CDR3 is TGTGCCAGCAGCTTGATCTACAGCAGCCTGACCTACGAGCAGTACTTC. It encodes CASSLIYSSLTYEQYF.

This sequence joins TRBV21-1 and TRBJ1-4; TRBD1 is the table's D call, not checked against the DNA. TRBV21-1 is flagged as a pseudogene. This CDR3 has 16 residues. CDR3: CASSTQTGTGGEKLFF. The CDR3 nucleotides are TGTGCCAGCAGCACCCAAACCGGGACAGGAGGCGAAAAACTGTTTTTT.

The chain links TRBV19 to TRBJ1-2; 8 bases map to TRBD1. Per germline, CDR1 LNHDA and CDR2 SQIVND (reference sequence). The J segment lost 4 bases and the V segment lost 7 bases, leaving 14 bases of the junction unmatched. The CDR3 is made up of 16 amino acids. CDR3 sequence reads: CASTRKGTGLPYGYTF. The CDR3, as DNA: TGTGCCAGTACTCGGAAGGGGACAGGACTTCCCTATGGCTACACCTTC.

The chain is built from TRBV6-5 and TRBJ1-6; 7 nucleotides match TRBD1. The CDR3 totals 15 residues. Germline V gene lookup returns CDR1 MNHEY and CDR2 SVGAGI. With V trimmed by 7 bases and J by 5 bases, 8 bases remained unmatched. CDR3 DNA sequence: TGTGCCAGCATCGACAGGGCCGCAAATAATTCACCCCTCCACTTT. Its translation: CASIDRAANNSPLHF.

This rearrangement joins TRBV19 to TRBJ2-3, with D unclear. From germline, CDR1 is LNHDA and CDR2 SQIVND (reference sequence). CDR3 length equals 13 residues. Trimming removed 1 base at V and 6 bases at J, with 8 bases between. The CDR3: CASSIGLLDTQYF. The CDR3 bases are TGTGCCAGTAGTATAGGATTACTGGATACGCAGTATTTT.

The J gene is TRBJ1-5, the V gene TRBV2, with 7 bases matching TRBD1. V was pared by 6 bases and J by 5 bases, with 10 bases of the junction left unmatched. This CDR3 contains 15 residues. Germline lookup yields CDR1 SNHLY and CDR2 FYNNEI. The CDR3 coding sequence is TGTGCCAGCAGGCCCACCAGACAGGGCTATCAGCCCCAGCATTTT. Protein sequence: CASRPTRQGYQPQHF.

This clone was seen only a few times. V and J are TRBV2 and TRBJ1-1, with 8 bases that match TRBD1. Germline V lookup: CDR1 SNHLY, CDR2 FYNNEI. V lost 6 bases and J lost 3; bases outside the gene matches: 9. This CDR3 comprises 15 residues. The CDR3 spells CASSARTGSDTEAFF. CDR3 DNA sequence: TGTGCCAGCAGCGCTAGGACAGGGAGCGACACTGAAGCTTTCTTT.

The V gene is TRBV6-2 or TRBV6-3, the J gene TRBJ2-1; 8 nucleotides align to TRBD1. Trimming took 5 bases from V and 7 from J; bases not matched to a gene: 16. The CDR3 contains 17 residues. Germline assignment: CDR1 MNHEY and CDR2 SVGEGT. The CDR3 coding sequence is TGTGCCAGCAGTCCCTACCCAATCAGGGGGCAAAGGAATGAGCAGTTCTTC. Translated, it gives CASSPYPIRGQRNEQFF.

The chain recombines TRBV20-1 with TRBJ1-2, with a possible D match to TRBD1 (5 bases). CDR3 length equals 12 residues. Between the trimmed V and J ends, which lost 3 bases and 8 bases, there was a span of 13 bases. Per germline, CDR1 DFQATT and CDR2 SNEGSKA (reference sequence). CDR3 protein: CSASSQGFGYTF. The DNA for the CDR3 is TGCAGTGCTAGTTCGCAGGGTTTCGGCTACACCTTC.

The J gene is TRBJ1-1, the V gene TRBV6-1; no reliable D call. The CDR3 extends over 15 amino acids. The germline V and J ends were trimmed by 1 base and 5 bases, with 14 bases remaining between them. Germline lookup yields CDR1 MNHNS and CDR2 SASEGT. DNA of the CDR3: TGTGCCAGCAGTGAAGGGCAGGCGGGTTGGACTGAAGCTTTCTTT. As protein: CASSEGQAGWTEAFF.

This chain uses TRBV15 with TRBJ1-2, with D perhaps matching TRBD1 (6 bases). Deletions cut 2 bases from V and 0 bases from J, with 16 bases between. The CDR3 contains 17 residues. CDR1 and CDR2 (germline): LNHNV, YYDKDF (reference sequence). In DNA form, the CDR3 reads TGTGCCACCAGCAGACATAATGGGGGCGACGCTAACTATGGCTACACCTTC. It specifies CATSRHNGGDANYGYTF.

The chain is built from TRBV6-5 and TRBJ1-1, with 8 bases identical to TRBD1. The junction had 9 bases not matched to a gene; V was cut back by 8 bases and J by 4 bases. The germline CDR1 and CDR2 sequences are MNHEY and SVGAGI. The CDR3 extends over 14 amino acids. This chain's CDR3 is CASGRQGRFTEAFF. The CDR3 DNA reads as TGTGCCAGCGGGAGACAGGGGAGGTTCACTGAAGCTTTCTTT.

V usage is TRBV5-1 and J usage is TRBJ1-2; 8 nucleotides line up with TRBD1. The ends lost 0 bases at V and 4 bases at J; junction bases unmatched: 5. Germline loops: CDR1 SGHRS, CDR2 YFSETQ. The CDR3 covers 15 residues. The CDR3 loop is CASSLGGQGSYGYTF. CDR3 nucleotide sequence: TGCGCCAGCAGCTTGGGAGGACAGGGATCCTATGGCTACACCTTC.

The chain carries TRBV9 and TRBJ2-7; D is unclear. V shed 0 bases and J shed 7 bases, with 14 bases lying between them. CDR1 and CDR2 (germline): SGDLS, YYNGEE. The CDR3 extends over 14 amino acids. CDR3 nucleotide sequence: TGTGCCAGCAGCGTAGGCCACTCCCAGGTTGAGCAGTACTTC. This gives the protein CASSVGHSQVEQYF. Supplemented by reference TRBV9 and TRBJ2-7, the full variable domain reads DSGVTQTPKHLITATGQRVTLRCSPRSGDLSVYWYQQSLDQGLQFLIQYYNGEERAKGNILERFSAQQFPDLHSELNLSSLELGDSALYFCASSVGHSQVEQYFGPGTRLTVT.

The V gene is TRBV4-1, the J gene TRBJ1-5; weak D call: TRBD1 (5 bases). From germline, CDR1 is MGHRA and CDR2 YSYEKL. The CDR3 has 15 amino acids. The V end was cut by 1 base, the J end by 4 bases, with 11 bases between. CDR3 nucleotide sequence: TGCGCCAGCAGCCAAGTTCCCGCAGGGAATCAGCCCCAGCATTTT. Its translation is CASSQVPAGNQPQHF.

This chain joins TRBV5-1 and TRBJ2-2, with D uncertain. The V gene's germline CDR1 is SGHRS and CDR2 YFSETQ. The CDR3 has 15 residues. V lost 2 bases and J 1 base, leaving 9 bases between the germline ends. CDR3 nucleotides: TGCGCCAGCAGCTTTTTGCGCGGGAACACCGGGGAGCTGTTTTTT. It is translated as CASSFLRGNTGELFF.

This clone appeared a single time. The chain couples TRBV6-6 to TRBJ1-5, with D unresolved. Germline V gives CDR1 MNHNY, CDR2 SVGAGI (reference sequence). This CDR3 is built from 13 residues. The V gene lost 5 bases and the J gene lost 2 bases, with 7 bases spanning the gap. Here the CDR3 reads CASSDRGNQPQHF. CDR3 in DNA: TGTGCCAGCAGTGACCGGGGCAATCAGCCCCAGCATTTT.

The chain is built from TRBV2 and TRBJ2-7; no reliable D call. Germline V lookup: CDR1 SNHLY, CDR2 FYNNEI. Trimming left V 8 bases short and J 3 bases short, with 8 bases between. The CDR3 contains 11 residues. This chain's CDR3 is CASSGIYEQYF. In DNA form, the CDR3 reads TGTGCCAGCTCAGGAATCTACGAGCAGTACTTC.

The genes are TRBV9 and TRBJ1-1, with a possible D match to TRBD1 (6 bases). In germline, CDR1 is SGDLS, CDR2 YYNGEE. This CDR3 region has 16 residues. Trimming took 3 bases from V and 4 from J, leaving 19 bases between them. As DNA, the CDR3 is TGTGCCAGCAGCGCCCTCGACAGGTTATTTCTCACTGAAGCTTTCTTT. This encodes CASSALDRLFLTEAFF.

This clone was counted only a few times. The gene calls are TRBV5-1 and TRBJ2-2, with a weak D call TRBD2 (5 bases). The germline V and J ends were trimmed by 6 bases and 1 base, with 13 bases remaining between them. The V gene's germline CDR1 is SGHRS and CDR2 YFSETQ. The CDR3 extends over 15 amino acids. CDR3 amino acids: CASKLEALNTGELFF. The CDR3 DNA reads TGCGCCAGCAAGCTGGAGGCTTTGAACACCGGGGAGCTGTTTTTT.

This rearrangement joins TRBV5-1 to TRBJ2-7; 7 bases match TRBD2. The CDR3 has 15 residues. Germline loops: CDR1 SGHRS, CDR2 YFSETQ. V shed 0 bases, J shed 3 bases, and the junction held 6 bases outside the gene matches. CDR3 coding DNA: TGCGCCAGCAGCTTGGTTGCGGGAGACCGCTACGAGCAGTACTTC. It is translated as CASSLVAGDRYEQYF.

The rearrangement joins TRBV20-1 to TRBJ2-3; a possible D gene is TRBD2 (7 bases). Germline V gene lookup returns CDR1 DFQATT and CDR2 SNEGSKA (reference sequence). Trimming removed 3 bases at V and 6 bases at J, with 13 bases between. CDR3 length: 13 amino acids. The CDR3: CSASIGGADTQYF. CDR3 bases: TGCAGTGCTAGTATTGGGGGGGCCGATACGCAGTATTTT.

The chain uses TRBV30 and TRBJ2-7; maybe TRBD2 (6 bases). Germline-derived CDR1 and CDR2 are GTSNPN and SVGIG (reference sequence). CDR3 length: 14 residues. V was cut by 2 bases and J by 5 bases, with 16 bases left in between. DNA for the CDR3: TGTGCCTGGAGTTTTGGGCGGGATACCAACGAGCAGTACTTC. Amino acid sequence: CAWSFGRDTNEQYF. Together with reference TRBV30 and TRBJ2-7, the CDR3 gives the full variable domain: SQTIHQWPATLVQPVGSPLSLECTVEGTSNPNLYWYRQAAGRGLQLLFYSVGIGQISSEVPQNLSASRPQDRQFILSSKKLLLSDSGFYLCAWSFGRDTNEQYFGPGTRLTVT.

The chain has TRBV5-4 and TRBJ2-1; D unclear. CDR3 size: 15 residues. Germline V CDR1 and CDR2: SGHNT, YYREEE (reference sequence). V dropped 2 bases and J dropped 1 base, with 10 bases sitting between them. The CDR3 DNA follows: TGTGCCAGCAGCTTCGGGTCCCGGTCCTACAATGAGCAGTTCTTC. Its protein is CASSFGSRSYNEQFF.

CDR3 loop: CATRLDTENTEAFF. Here the CDR3 DNA reads TGTGCCACCAGGTTGGACACGGAGAACACTGAAGCTTTCTTT. The rearrangement uses TRBV15 and TRBJ1-1; D is possibly TRBD1 (5 bases). This CDR3 spans 14 amino acids. The germline gives CDR1 LNHNV, CDR2 YYDKDF (reference sequence). The germline V and J ends were trimmed by 6 bases and 1 base, with 12 bases remaining between them.

This chain connects TRBV12-2 to TRBJ2-1; TRBD1 reflects the table's D call only, with no check against the DNA. TRBV12-2 is a documented pseudogene. The CDR3 has 17 residues. The CDR3 reads CASRPPRGGVLYNEQFF. The CDR3 coding sequence is TGTGCAAGTCGCCCGCCCAGAGGGGGAGTACTATACAATGAGCAGTTCTTC.